A selection of T cell receptor beta chains follows, all from one sample in a study of blood T cell repertoires in COVID-19. Here immunoSEQ multiplex PCR was the method, and the copy in TCRdb shows in-frame clones only, minus some. The table includes about 190,000 clones, more than 60% detected once. The sequencing sample was made of peripheral blood. The source is a man aged 50-60 years who had recovered from COVID-19. CDR3s include the opening cysteine and the closing phenylalanine or tryptophan.

v_call: TRBV12-5
j_call: TRBJ2-7
cdr3_aa: CASGTGDRVEEQYF

v_call: TRBV18
j_call: TRBJ1-2
cdr3_aa: CASSPGQLFDGYTF

v_call: TRBV18
j_call: TRBJ1-1
cdr3_aa: CASSPRALGQPNTEAFF

v_call: TRBV2
j_call: TRBJ2-3
cdr3_aa: CASSPSGTSTDTQYF

v_call: TRBV7-2
j_call: TRBJ2-5
cdr3_aa: CASSPRHAGGWETQYF

v_call: TRBV19
j_call: TRBJ2-1
cdr3_aa: CASSNLAGGTSSEQFF

v_call: TRBV27
j_call: TRBJ2-7
cdr3_aa: CASSQSGSGPEQYF

v_call: TRBV5-1
j_call: TRBJ1-1
cdr3_aa: CASSIFLPGTGTTEAFF

v_call: TRBV5-8
j_call: TRBJ2-1
cdr3_aa: CASSSGLAGSLSQFF

v_call: TRBV7-6
j_call: TRBJ1-6
cdr3_aa: CASSFSGGDNSPLHF

v_call: TRBV29-1
j_call: TRBJ2-1
cdr3_aa: CSVYPTSGGYNEQFF

v_call: TRBV28
j_call: TRBJ1-2
cdr3_aa: CASSRDRGYYGYTF

v_call: TRBV7-2
j_call: TRBJ2-3
cdr3_aa: CASSFSGKDTDTQYF

v_call: TRBV2
j_call: TRBJ2-7
cdr3_aa: CASISDRSSYEQYF

v_call: TRBV5-8
j_call: TRBJ2-6
cdr3_aa: CASSNQLAGGAGANVLTF

v_call: TRBV6-5
j_call: TRBJ1-2
cdr3_aa: CASRPGQIPYGYTF

v_call: TRBV5-4
j_call: TRBJ2-7
cdr3_aa: CASSSSTGVAYEQYF

v_call: TRBV30
j_call: TRBJ1-4
cdr3_aa: CACSHRDRGLFF

v_call: TRBV6-1
j_call: TRBJ2-3
cdr3_aa: CASSASAGWNTDTQYF

v_call: TRBV28
j_call: TRBJ1-2
cdr3_aa: CASSLVRGVNGYTF

v_call: TRBV5-1
j_call: TRBJ2-7
cdr3_aa: CASSGGRGYEQYF

v_call: TRBV5-1
j_call: TRBJ2-5
cdr3_aa: CASSSGGLMETQYF

v_call: TRBV7-9
j_call: TRBJ1-6
cdr3_aa: CASSPGGSPLHF

v_call: TRBV6-5
j_call: TRBJ2-3
cdr3_aa: CASAYRGGGPDTQYF

v_call: TRBV21-1
j_call: TRBJ2-5
cdr3_aa: CASSKEMDSQETQYF

v_call: TRBV19
j_call: TRBJ2-7
cdr3_aa: CASSMWQGGEQYF

v_call: TRBV7-9
j_call: TRBJ2-3
cdr3_aa: CASSLAVEDTQYF

v_call: TRBV25-1
j_call: TRBJ2-6
cdr3_aa: CASSEEGGTGANVLTF

v_call: TRBV9
j_call: TRBJ1-1
cdr3_aa: CASSAQVNTEAFF

v_call: TRBV13
j_call: TRBJ2-7
cdr3_aa: CASSLTAAYEQYF

v_call: TRBV19
j_call: TRBJ2-3
cdr3_aa: CASRRAGKSTDTQYF

v_call: TRBV5-1
j_call: TRBJ1-6
cdr3_aa: CASSLALGVRQGPSSYNSPLHF

v_call: TRBV9
j_call: TRBJ2-7
cdr3_aa: CASSVVGTSGNEQYF

v_call: TRBV27
j_call: TRBJ1-2
cdr3_aa: CASRPKGAYGYGYTF

v_call: TRBV9
j_call: TRBJ2-3
cdr3_aa: CASSFGLAPDTQYF

v_call: TRBV28
j_call: TRBJ1-5
cdr3_aa: CASSSGWWDQPQHF

v_call: TRBV6-2/TRBV6-3
j_call: TRBJ2-5
cdr3_aa: CASSNSNRGQETQYF

v_call: TRBV29-1
j_call: TRBJ2-3
cdr3_aa: CSAGRRTDTQYF

v_call: TRBV19
j_call: TRBJ2-5
cdr3_aa: CASSIQYGTQYF

v_call: TRBV7-9
j_call: TRBJ2-1
cdr3_aa: CASSSGSPYYNEQFF

v_call: TRBV29-1
j_call: TRBJ1-5
cdr3_aa: CSVSTGLLGNQPQHF

v_call: TRBV7-3
j_call: TRBJ2-7
cdr3_aa: CASSLMAPGQGLGYEQYF